This T cell receptor (beta chain) was identified in a study of HIV-infected patients and healthy controls. General study results and limits: CMV-associated CDR3s mostly grew nonsignificantly during therapy, while HIV-associated CDR3s declined significantly.

cDNA was made from around 0.45 ug RNA using alpha and beta constant primers. Each of the alpha and beta chains got its own library through chain-specific third strand synthesis with indices. One primer pair amplified all rearrangements per chain; each cDNA got molecular barcodes. TCRdb reanalysed the 5' RACE reads using MiXCR and keeps one entry per CDR3 protein. The table shows 11,000 or so distinct CDR3 sequences, with under 6.5% occurring only once. Trimming shortened V by 3 bases and J by 10 bases, and 16 bases separated the two germline ends. The CDR3 is 13 residues long. Germline V CDR1 and CDR2: ENHRY, SYGVKD. This clonotype was observed many times. What it binds is unknown. The repertoire came from unfractionated whole blood and reflected all unsorted peripheral T cells.

Sequenced: blood. J is TRBJ2-7 and V is TRBV10-3; D unclear. This receptor was identified in an adult in good health. The CDR3 DNA reads as TGTGCCATCAGTGACTTGGCCCTTTTGTATCAGTACTTC. Its translation is CAISDLALLYQYF.